This record concerns one T cell receptor beta chain sequence. The antigen is undetermined. These data originate in a study of T cells in localized non-small cell lung cancer. Regarding the study as a whole: Within adjacent lung there appeared a median approximately 57 of the top 100 tumor clones.

The germline gives CDR1 SGHNT, CDR2 YYREEE (reference sequence). CDR3 length equals 13 residues. V gave up 0 bases and J gave up 7 bases, with 11 bases separating them. Generated by immunoSEQ multiplex PCR, the TCRdb table keeps only in-frame clones and is missing some. The sample lists roughly 30,000 clones, approximately 90% occurring once. The J gene is TRBJ2-7, the V gene TRBV5-4, with D tentatively TRBD2 (5 bases). The TCR was taken from a woman aged 18-50 years with stage I lung adenocarcinoma. The material was peripheral blood, obtained before any cancer treatment. CDR3 amino acids: CASSLAERGEQYF. The CDR3 nucleotides are TGTGCCAGCAGCTTGGCGGAAAGAGGGGAGCAGTACTTC.